Here is one T cell receptor (beta chain) with its context. Its matching antigen is unknown. The assay was immunoSEQ multiplex PCR, and TCRdb's table has in-frame clones only and misses some. This table holds fewer than 400,000 clones, more than 80% found once. These data come from a study of cytomegalovirus exposure and HLA in healthy donors. Findings and limits, study-wide: Cytomegalovirus status was reportedly diagnosed by the classifier with high specificity and sensitivity. A few chains tied to CMV proved CMV antigen-specific in vitro. The investigators catalogued about 170 TCR beta chains as cytomegalovirus-associated.

The sample taken for sequencing was PBMCs. The sequence was obtained from a woman younger than 35 in good health and CMV-seronegative.

The CDR3 is CASSQVRHANTGELFF. The CDR3 DNA is TGTGCCAGCAGCCAAGTCCGACACGCGAACACCGGGGAGCTGTTTTTT. V usage is TRBV4-2 and J usage is TRBJ2-2, with unresolved D. Per germline, CDR1 LGHNA and CDR2 YNFKEQ. The ends were cut back, 1 base at V and 0 bases at J, with 9 bases in the middle. CDR3 length: 16 residues.